The 14 T cell receptor beta chains below were found in one sample sequenced in a study. The sorted Tregs were CD4+CD25+CD127-/low cells. TCRdb re-derived calls from the 5' RACE reads in MiXCR, one entry per CDR3 protein. The data hold around 50,000 distinct CDR3 sequences, with about 28% observed a single time. Sequencing used tumor-infiltrating Tregs sorted from the breast tumor. These TCRs come from a female donor with breast cancer.

The rearrangement uses TRBV7-2 and TRBJ2-7, with D possibly called TRBD1 or TRBD2 (5 bases each). There are 14 residues in the CDR3. The germline V and J ends were trimmed by 2 bases and 2 bases, with 10 bases remaining between them. Germline V CDR1 and CDR2: SGHTA, FQGNSA. The CDR3 region has the DNA TGTGCCAGCAGCTTACAGAGGGGCCCCTACGAGCAGTACTTC. This translates into CASSLQRGPYEQYF.

This clonotype was seen more than once but under ten times. Written as DNA, the CDR3 is TGTGCCAGCAGTCGTGCCGGGACTAGCGGGAGGGGGGAGCAGTTCTTC. It codes for CASSRAGTSGRGEQFF. V gene TRBV7-6 combines with J gene TRBJ2-1; TRBD2 agrees at 16 bases. The CDR3 sequence is 16 residues long. Trimming cost V 6 bases and J 10 bases; bases outside gene matches: 9. From germline, CDR1 is SGHVS and CDR2 FNYEAQ.

CDR3 in amino acids: CTSSLGGTWDGYTF. CDR3 DNA sequence: TGTACCAGCAGCTTAGGAGGAACCTGGGATGGCTACACCTTC. V gene TRBV7-2 combines with J gene TRBJ1-2, with no clear D. This CDR3 comprises 14 residues. The ends were cut back, 1 base at V and 6 bases at J, with 12 bases in the middle. Germline CDR1 reads SGHTA; CDR2 reads FQGNSA.

The V call is TRBV7-9, the J call TRBJ2-3, with 12 positions matching TRBD2. Per the germline V gene, CDR1 is SEHNR and CDR2 is FQNEAQ (reference sequence). The ends lost 8 bases at V and 0 bases at J; junction bases unmatched: 6. The CDR3 is 16 residues long. The CDR3: CASGSGTSGSTDTQYF. As DNA, the CDR3 is TGTGCCAGCGGCTCTGGGACTAGCGGGAGCACAGATACGCAGTATTTT.

This clonotype was detected a few times. The chain carries TRBV4-3 and TRBJ2-2; 11 bases are a match to TRBD1. Trimming took 1 base from V and 5 from J; bases not matched to a gene: 6. The CDR3 is made up of 17 amino acids. CDR1 is LGHNA, CDR2 YSLEER, per germline. In nucleotides, the CDR3 is TGCGCCAGCAGCCAAGGGACAGGGGGCGAGGGGACCGGGGAGCTGTTTTTT. Its protein is CASSQGTGGEGTGELFF.

As regards this clonotype: The germline gene is not matched at one end of the junction; a read error may be the cause. The chain uses TRBV6-1 and TRBJ1-1; 8 positions agree with TRBD1. The CDR3 has 14 amino acids. Germline lookup yields CDR1 MNHNS and CDR2 SASEGT. CDR3 amino acids: CASSRLTGETMALF. In nucleotides, the CDR3 is TGTGCCAGCAGCCGTTTGACAGGGGAAACGATGGCTCTCTTT.

This clonotype appeared a few times. The chain combines TRBV11-2 with TRBJ2-1; the match to TRBD2 covers 9 bases. Germline CDR1 SGHAT, CDR2 FQNNGV. Germline trimming cut 3 bases from V and 9 bases from J; bases unmatched to any gene: 9. CDR3 size: 15 residues. The CDR3 region has the DNA TGTGCCAGCAGCTTGCTAGCGGGAAGCCTTAGTGAGCAGTTCTTC. The encoded protein is CASSLLAGSLSEQFF.

This clonotype was picked up many times. This chain joins TRBV4-3 and TRBJ2-4, with D unclear. The CDR3 runs to 15 residues. Trimming pared 0 bases from V and 9 bases from J, leaving 15 bases between. CDR1 and CDR2 (germline): LGHNA, YSLEER. The CDR3 DNA is TGCGCCAGCAGCCAAGATCAAGGGCGCGCGAGCATTCAGTACTTC. Translated: CASSQDQGRASIQYF.

The rearrangement uses TRBV9 and TRBJ1-1; perhaps TRBD1 as D (6 bases). The CDR3 has 15 amino acids. From germline, CDR1 is SGDLS and CDR2 YYNGEE. Trimming cost V 2 bases and J 1 base, with 12 bases left between them. For the CDR3, the DNA is TGTGCCAGCAGCGTGGCAGGGGTTGCGAACACTGAAGCTTTCTTT. Its translation: CASSVAGVANTEAFF.

This clonotype has just a few counts. The CDR3 region has the DNA TGCAGCGTTGAGGAAGGGACTGAAGCTTTCTTT. This sequence encodes CSVEEGTEAFF. The rearrangement joins TRBV29-1 to TRBJ1-1, with no clear D. Germline values: CDR1 SQVTM, CDR2 ANQGSEA. Trimming shortened V by 3 bases and J by 5 bases, and 7 bases separated the two germline ends. There are 11 residues in the CDR3.

This clonotype was observed a handful of times. J is TRBJ1-1 and V is TRBV6-2 or TRBV6-3; 11 positions match TRBD1. Germline values: CDR1 MNHEY, CDR2 SVGEGT. The V gene end was trimmed by 2 bases and the J gene end by 5 bases; junction bases not matched to a gene: 4. The length of the CDR3 is 15 residues. The CDR3 DNA reads as TGTGCCAGCAGTTACCCCGGACAGGGGGCAACTGAAGCTTTCTTT. Protein product: CASSYPGQGATEAFF.

J is TRBJ2-1 and V is TRBV6-5; D is possibly TRBD2 (6 bases). The CDR3 is made up of 16 amino acids. V was shortened by 2 bases and J by 5 bases, with 16 bases between the two germline ends. Germline V CDR1 and CDR2: MNHEY, SVGAGI. The CDR3 DNA reads TGTGCCAGCAGTTACGGTTTCCTCGGGGGAAACAATGAGCAGTTCTTC. As protein: CASSYGFLGGNNEQFF.

Details on this clonotype: The CDR3 does not close with the conserved phenylalanine or tryptophan, likely indicating a read error. The chain combines TRBV4-2 with TRBJ2-1, with D possibly TRBD2 on 6 matching bases. The V gene's germline CDR1 is LGHNA and CDR2 YNFKEQ. V lost 3 bases and J lost 7, with 16 bases in between. This CDR3 contains 15 residues. As DNA, the CDR3 is TGTGCCAGCAGCCAGGGGACCGGGACTCAAAATGAGCAGTTCTCC. Protein sequence: CASSQGTGTQNEQFS.

There are a few counts of this clonotype. The chain joins TRBV7-2 to TRBJ1-1, with TRBD1 as a possible D gene (5 bases). The germline V gene has CDR1 SGHTA and CDR2 FQGNSA. The CDR3 sequence is 14 residues long. V was pared by 2 bases and J by 11 bases, with 18 bases between. The CDR3 loop reads CASSLSMYQGGAFF. CDR3 in DNA: TGTGCCAGCAGCTTATCCATGTACCAGGGAGGCGCTTTCTTT.